The rows below give T cell receptor beta chains drawn from one sample of a study of CD8 T cells in ankylosing spondylitis. One entry per CDR3 protein, called by TCRdb with MiXCR from the 5' RACE reads. The repertoire consists of some 250,000 distinct CDR3 sequences, with 20% to 30% occurring once and the leading ten covering 0.5% to 0.65%. Sequenced material: blood, either unsorted or a sorted T cell fraction (not recorded which). The receptors were gathered from a male donor with ankylosing spondylitis or in good health (not recorded which). CDR3s include the opening cysteine and the closing phenylalanine or tryptophan. Each record gives: clone size, CDR3 length, D gene, J gene, V gene, CDR3 DNA, CDR3 protein. D genes are given only for firm matches. Only some rows state a clone size, as once, few, many or a class for expanded clones.

abundance: .; len: 13; d_gene: .; j_gene: TRBJ1-5; v_gene: TRBV29-1; CDR3nt: TGCAGCGTATCGGGACGGTGGGATCAGCCCCAGCATTTT; CDR3aa: CSVSGRWDQPQHF
abundance: .; len: 14; d_gene: TRBD1; j_gene: TRBJ2-7; v_gene: TRBV20-1; CDR3nt: TGCAGTGGTGTCCCGACAGGGATCCCCTACGAGCAGTACTTC; CDR3aa: CSGVPTGIPYEQYF
abundance: few; len: 15; d_gene: .; j_gene: TRBJ1-6; v_gene: TRBV20-1; CDR3nt: TGCAGTGCTAGAGGGAGGCAGGGTGATAATTCACCCCTCCACTTT; CDR3aa: CSARGRQGDNSPLHF
abundance: many; len: 13; d_gene: .; j_gene: TRBJ2-7; v_gene: TRBV28; CDR3nt: TGTGCCAGCAGTTTAACAGGAATCTACGAGCAGTACTTC; CDR3aa: CASSLTGIYEQYF
abundance: few; len: 16; d_gene: .; j_gene: TRBJ1-6; v_gene: TRBV20-1; CDR3nt: TGCAGTGCTAGAGAAGGTCAGAAGGGAACTGGTTCACCCCTCCACTTT; CDR3aa: CSAREGQKGTGSPLHF
abundance: .; len: 14; d_gene: .; j_gene: TRBJ2-1; v_gene: TRBV10-1; CDR3nt: TGCGCCAGCAGTGGGTCCACAGGGCTGAATGAGCAGTTCTTC; CDR3aa: CASSGSTGLNEQFF
abundance: .; len: 10; d_gene: .; j_gene: TRBJ2-2; v_gene: TRBV29-1; CDR3nt: TGCAGCGCTAACACCGGGGAGCTGTTTTTT; CDR3aa: CSANTGELFF
abundance: many; len: 13; d_gene: .; j_gene: TRBJ2-5; v_gene: TRBV20-1; CDR3nt: TGCAGTGCTATTCATCCGGGACGCGGGGCCCAGTACTTC; CDR3aa: CSAIHPGRGAQYF
abundance: many; len: 13; d_gene: .; j_gene: TRBJ2-7; v_gene: TRBV6-4; CDR3nt: TGTGCCAGCAGTGTACGTCCAGGCGCTGAGCAGTACTTC; CDR3aa: CASSVRPGAEQYF
abundance: many; len: 19; d_gene: TRBD1; j_gene: TRBJ2-2; v_gene: TRBV6-1; CDR3nt: TGTGCCAGCAGTGAAAAGCTCTCCGGGACAGCGACTATCACCGGGGAGCTGTTTTTT; CDR3aa: CASSEKLSGTATITGELFF
abundance: many; len: 14; d_gene: .; j_gene: TRBJ1-6; v_gene: TRBV10-1; CDR3nt: TGCGCCAGCAGTGATGGCAGTTATAATTCACCCCTCCACTTT; CDR3aa: CASSDGSYNSPLHF
abundance: few; len: 13; d_gene: .; j_gene: TRBJ2-3; v_gene: TRBV6-5; CDR3nt: TGTGCCAGCAGTTACTCGCGGCGGGGCAGGGTGTTTTTT; CDR3aa: CASSYSRRGRVFF
abundance: few; len: 14; d_gene: .; j_gene: TRBJ2-7; v_gene: TRBV10-3; CDR3nt: TGTGCCATCAGTGGCGGCAGGGGCTCCTACGAGCAGTACTTC; CDR3aa: CAISGGRGSYEQYF
abundance: .; len: 16; d_gene: .; j_gene: TRBJ2-5; v_gene: TRBV24-1; CDR3nt: TGTGCCACCAGTGATTCCGACGTCCGGGAAAAAGAGACCCAGTACTTC; CDR3aa: CATSDSDVREKETQYF
abundance: many; len: 14; d_gene: .; j_gene: TRBJ1-4; v_gene: TRBV11-2; CDR3nt: TGTGCCAGCAGCTTAGTCCGGGACCCCCCAAAACTGTTTTTT; CDR3aa: CASSLVRDPPKLFF
abundance: many; len: 15; d_gene: .; j_gene: TRBJ2-4; v_gene: TRBV7-9; CDR3nt: TGTGCCAGCACCCTACTCACCTTAGCCAAAAACATTCAGTACTTC; CDR3aa: CASTLLTLAKNIQYF
abundance: many; len: 13; d_gene: .; j_gene: TRBJ1-2; v_gene: TRBV12-3/TRBV12-4; CDR3nt: TGTGCCAGCAGCCAGGGGCACTACTATGGCTACACCTTC; CDR3aa: CASSQGHYYGYTF
abundance: few; len: 14; d_gene: .; j_gene: TRBJ2-7; v_gene: TRBV20-1; CDR3nt: TGCAGTGCTAGAGATCATCGAGGGGGGTACGAGCAGTACTTC; CDR3aa: CSARDHRGGYEQYF
abundance: .; len: 17; d_gene: .; j_gene: TRBJ2-1; v_gene: TRBV4-2; CDR3nt: TGTGCCAGCAGCCAAGATCTAGTGACTTCCTCCTACAATGAGCAGTTCTTC; CDR3aa: CASSQDLVTSSYNEQFF
abundance: .; len: 15; d_gene: .; j_gene: TRBJ1-2; v_gene: TRBV7-8; CDR3nt: TGTGCCAGCAGCTTGGCAGGAGAGGAGGGATATGGCTACACCTTC; CDR3aa: CASSLAGEEGYGYTF
abundance: few; len: 14; d_gene: TRBD2; j_gene: TRBJ2-5; v_gene: TRBV20-1; CDR3nt: TGCAGTGCATATGGGGGGAGGGTACAAGAGACCCAGTACTTC; CDR3aa: CSAYGGRVQETQYF
abundance: many; len: 17; d_gene: TRBD1; j_gene: TRBJ1-5; v_gene: TRBV4-1; CDR3nt: TGCGCCAGCAGCCAAGGGACAGGGGTGGGCAGCAATCAGCCCCAGCATTTT; CDR3aa: CASSQGTGVGSNQPQHF
abundance: few; len: 15; d_gene: .; j_gene: TRBJ2-3; v_gene: TRBV20-1; CDR3nt: TGCAGTGCTATGGCGGGGCGGACGGGCACAGATACGCAGTATTTT; CDR3aa: CSAMAGRTGTDTQYF
abundance: .; len: 16; d_gene: TRBD2; j_gene: TRBJ2-5; v_gene: TRBV7-6; CDR3nt: TGTGCCAGCAGCTTAAATAGCGGGGGACTACAAGAGACCCAGTACTTC; CDR3aa: CASSLNSGGLQETQYF
abundance: many; len: 15; d_gene: .; j_gene: TRBJ2-3; v_gene: TRBV20-1; CDR3nt: TGCAGTGCTAGCCCTGGGTACGTTGGCACAGATACGCAGTATTTT; CDR3aa: CSASPGYVGTDTQYF
abundance: few; len: 13; d_gene: .; j_gene: TRBJ2-1; v_gene: TRBV12-3/TRBV12-4; CDR3nt: TGTGCCAGCAAAAGGGGCAGCTACAATGAGCAGTTCTTC; CDR3aa: CASKRGSYNEQFF
abundance: .; len: 12; d_gene: .; j_gene: TRBJ1-6; v_gene: TRBV20-1; CDR3nt: TGCAGTGCTAGGGATTCGTCGGCACCCCTCCACTTT; CDR3aa: CSARDSSAPLHF
abundance: .; len: 14; d_gene: .; j_gene: TRBJ1-5; v_gene: TRBV20-1; CDR3nt: TGCAGTGCTAGGGGGGGCGCAGGCAATCAGCCCCAGCATTTT; CDR3aa: CSARGGAGNQPQHF
abundance: many; len: 13; d_gene: TRBD2; j_gene: TRBJ2-5; v_gene: TRBV29-1; CDR3nt: TGCAGCGTTGAAATGGGGGGAGGGGAGACCCAGTACTTC; CDR3aa: CSVEMGGGETQYF
abundance: many; len: 18; d_gene: TRBD1; j_gene: TRBJ2-5; v_gene: TRBV9; CDR3nt: TGTGCCAGCAACCGCGGGACAGGGTTGGGCGGCTACCAAGAGACCCAGTACTTC; CDR3aa: CASNRGTGLGGYQETQYF
abundance: .; len: 15; d_gene: .; j_gene: TRBJ2-2; v_gene: TRBV12-3/TRBV12-4; CDR3nt: TGTGCCAGCGCTGGCCAGGGAGGCGGCACCGGGGAGCTGTTTTTT; CDR3aa: CASAGQGGGTGELFF
abundance: many; len: 12; d_gene: .; j_gene: TRBJ1-2; v_gene: TRBV7-2; CDR3nt: TGTGCCAGCAGCTCAGGCGGGGGGGGCTACACCTTC; CDR3aa: CASSSGGGGYTF
abundance: .; len: 15; d_gene: .; j_gene: TRBJ2-5; v_gene: TRBV4-1; CDR3nt: TGCGCCAGCAGCCAAGGGGCCACGGTTCAAGAGACCCAGTACTTC; CDR3aa: CASSQGATVQETQYF
abundance: .; len: 14; d_gene: .; j_gene: TRBJ2-1; v_gene: TRBV28; CDR3nt: TGTGCCAGCACAGTCGTTAGGGGCCGAAATGAGCAGTTCTTC; CDR3aa: CASTVVRGRNEQFF
abundance: .; len: 16; d_gene: .; j_gene: TRBJ2-5; v_gene: TRBV6-5; CDR3nt: TGTGCCAGCAGTTACGGCAGGGACGGGCATCGGGTGACCCAGTACTTC; CDR3aa: CASSYGRDGHRVTQYF
abundance: few; len: 13; d_gene: .; j_gene: TRBJ1-1; v_gene: TRBV6-1; CDR3nt: TGTGCCAGCAGTCAATACAGGCACACTGAAGCTTTCTTT; CDR3aa: CASSQYRHTEAFF
abundance: .; len: 13; d_gene: .; j_gene: TRBJ1-2; v_gene: TRBV18; CDR3nt: TGTGCCAGCTCACTACCAGCTAACTATGGCTACACCTTC; CDR3aa: CASSLPANYGYTF
abundance: once; len: 13; d_gene: .; j_gene: TRBJ1-2; v_gene: TRBV2; CDR3nt: TGTGCCAGCAGTGATGGGGGGTTTACTGGCTACACCTTC; CDR3aa: CASSDGGFTGYTF
abundance: many; len: 15; d_gene: TRBD2; j_gene: TRBJ2-1; v_gene: TRBV18; CDR3nt: TGTGCCAGCTCACCTCGGGAGGTTGACTACAATGAGCAGTTCTTC; CDR3aa: CASSPREVDYNEQFF
abundance: many; len: 15; d_gene: TRBD1; j_gene: TRBJ1-1; v_gene: TRBV10-3; CDR3nt: TGTGCCATCACTAACGCGGGACAGGGGAACACTGAAGCTTTCTTT; CDR3aa: CAITNAGQGNTEAFF
abundance: many; len: 16; d_gene: .; j_gene: TRBJ2-2; v_gene: TRBV24-1; CDR3nt: TGTGCCACCAGTGATTCATATCCGGGGGTCACCGGGGAGCTGTTTTTT; CDR3aa: CATSDSYPGVTGELFF
abundance: many; len: 15; d_gene: TRBD1; j_gene: TRBJ2-5; v_gene: TRBV5-1; CDR3nt: TGCGCCAGCAGCTTGGGACAGGGGCCCGGGGAGACCCAGTACTTC; CDR3aa: CASSLGQGPGETQYF
abundance: .; len: 13; d_gene: TRBD2; j_gene: TRBJ2-1; v_gene: TRBV10-1; CDR3nt: TGCGCCAGCAGTTTGCAGCGGGGCGGGGAGCAGTTCTTC; CDR3aa: CASSLQRGGEQFF
abundance: many; len: 16; d_gene: TRBD2; j_gene: TRBJ2-1; v_gene: TRBV14; CDR3nt: TGTGCCAGCAGCTGGATGGGCGGGGGTAGGTCCAATGAGCAGTTCTTC; CDR3aa: CASSWMGGGRSNEQFF
abundance: few; len: 11; d_gene: .; j_gene: TRBJ1-6; v_gene: TRBV10-3; CDR3nt: TGTGCCATCAATGATAATTCACCCCTCCACTTT; CDR3aa: CAINDNSPLHF
abundance: many; len: 13; d_gene: .; j_gene: TRBJ1-4; v_gene: TRBV6-1; CDR3nt: TGTGCCAGCAGTCAGGGGTATGCTGAAAAACTGTTTTTT; CDR3aa: CASSQGYAEKLFF
abundance: many; len: 15; d_gene: TRBD1; j_gene: TRBJ2-1; v_gene: TRBV28; CDR3nt: TGTGCCAGCAGTGGAGGACAGGGTGAATACAATGAGCAGTTCTTC; CDR3aa: CASSGGQGEYNEQFF
abundance: .; len: 15; d_gene: .; j_gene: TRBJ2-3; v_gene: TRBV12-3/TRBV12-4; CDR3nt: TGTGCCAGCACCCAGGTCGTTCAGCTCACAGATACGCAGTATTTT; CDR3aa: CASTQVVQLTDTQYF
abundance: many; len: 14; d_gene: .; j_gene: TRBJ2-5; v_gene: TRBV20-1; CDR3nt: TGCAGTGCTAGAGGAGACCCGTACCAAGAGACCCAGTACTTC; CDR3aa: CSARGDPYQETQYF
abundance: .; len: 13; d_gene: .; j_gene: TRBJ2-5; v_gene: TRBV10-1; CDR3nt: TGCGCCAGCAGTGAGTCGCGGAAAGAGACCCAGTACTTC; CDR3aa: CASSESRKETQYF
abundance: .; len: 13; d_gene: TRBD1; j_gene: TRBJ1-2; v_gene: TRBV20-1; CDR3nt: TGCAGTGCTAACGGACAGGAACGGGATGGCTACACCTTC; CDR3aa: CSANGQERDGYTF
abundance: .; len: 14; d_gene: .; j_gene: TRBJ2-7; v_gene: TRBV18; CDR3nt: TGTGCCAGCTCACGATCTAGGACCGCCTACGAGCAGTACTTC; CDR3aa: CASSRSRTAYEQYF
abundance: .; len: 12; d_gene: .; j_gene: TRBJ2-7; v_gene: TRBV7-6; CDR3nt: TGTGCCAGCAGTCCTCTCCGAGGGGAGCAGTACTTC; CDR3aa: CASSPLRGEQYF
abundance: many; len: 15; d_gene: TRBD1; j_gene: TRBJ2-2; v_gene: TRBV29-1; CDR3nt: TGCAGCGTCGAACCGGGACAGGGAGACACCGGGGAGCTGTTTTTT; CDR3aa: CSVEPGQGDTGELFF
abundance: .; len: 14; d_gene: .; j_gene: TRBJ1-1; v_gene: TRBV20-1; CDR3nt: TGCAGTGCAAGAAGGGGGTTTGAGAACACTGAAGCTTTCTTT; CDR3aa: CSARRGFENTEAFF
abundance: .; len: 12; d_gene: .; j_gene: TRBJ2-5; v_gene: TRBV5-1; CDR3nt: TGCGCCAGCAGTACGGGACAAGAGACCCAGTACTTC; CDR3aa: CASSTGQETQYF
abundance: few; len: 16; d_gene: .; j_gene: TRBJ2-7; v_gene: TRBV7-8; CDR3nt: TGTGCCAGCAGCTCCCAGGGGGGAACGGCCTTCTACGAGCAGTACTTC; CDR3aa: CASSSQGGTAFYEQYF
abundance: .; len: 13; d_gene: .; j_gene: TRBJ1-5; v_gene: TRBV2; CDR3nt: TGTGCCAGCAGAATGGGTAGCAATCAGCCCCAGCATTTT; CDR3aa: CASRMGSNQPQHF
abundance: few; len: 15; d_gene: .; j_gene: TRBJ1-6; v_gene: TRBV10-3; CDR3nt: TGTGCCATCAGTGACCCAGGGTGGAACAATTCACCCCTCCACTTT; CDR3aa: CAISDPGWNNSPLHF